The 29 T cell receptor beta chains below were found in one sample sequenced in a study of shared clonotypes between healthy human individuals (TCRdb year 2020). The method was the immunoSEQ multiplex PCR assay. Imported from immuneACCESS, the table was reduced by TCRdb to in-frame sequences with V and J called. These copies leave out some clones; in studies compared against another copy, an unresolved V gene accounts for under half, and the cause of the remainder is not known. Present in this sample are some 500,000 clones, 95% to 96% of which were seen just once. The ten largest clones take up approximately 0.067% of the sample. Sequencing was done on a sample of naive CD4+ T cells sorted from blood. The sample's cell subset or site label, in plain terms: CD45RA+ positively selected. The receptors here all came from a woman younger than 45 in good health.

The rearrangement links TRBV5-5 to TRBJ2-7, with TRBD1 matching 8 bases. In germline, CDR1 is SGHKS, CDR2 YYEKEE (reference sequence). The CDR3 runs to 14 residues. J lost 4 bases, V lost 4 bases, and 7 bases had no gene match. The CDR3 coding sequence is TGTGCCAGCAGCCCGGAGGGGACAGGATACGAGCAGTACTTC. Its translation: CASSPEGTGYEQYF. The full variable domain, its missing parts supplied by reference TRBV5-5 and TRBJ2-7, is DAGVTQSPTHLIKTRGQQVTLRCSPISGHKSVSWYQQVLGQGPQFIFQYYEKEERGRGNFPDRFSARQFPNYSSELNVNALLLGDSALYLCASSPEGTGYEQYFGPGTRLTVT.

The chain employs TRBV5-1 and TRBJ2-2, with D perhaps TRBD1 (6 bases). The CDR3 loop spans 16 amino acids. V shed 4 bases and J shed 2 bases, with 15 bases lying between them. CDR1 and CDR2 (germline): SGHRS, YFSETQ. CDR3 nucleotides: TGCGCCAGCAGCCGCACCGGGACACTTAACACCGGGGAGCTGTTTTTT. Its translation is CASSRTGTLNTGELFF.

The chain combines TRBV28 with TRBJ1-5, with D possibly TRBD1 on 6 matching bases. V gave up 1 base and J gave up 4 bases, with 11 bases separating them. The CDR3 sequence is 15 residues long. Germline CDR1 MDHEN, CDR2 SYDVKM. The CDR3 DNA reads TGTGCCAGCAGTTTATTTCAGGGGAAGAATCAGCCCCAGCATTTT. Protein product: CASSLFQGKNQPQHF.

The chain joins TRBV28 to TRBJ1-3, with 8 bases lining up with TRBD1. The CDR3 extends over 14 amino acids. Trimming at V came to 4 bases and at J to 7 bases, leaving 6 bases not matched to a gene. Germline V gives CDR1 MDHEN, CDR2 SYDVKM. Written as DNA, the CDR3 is TGTGCCAGCAGTTCTCGGGACAGGCTCAACACCATATATTTT. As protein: CASSSRDRLNTIYF.

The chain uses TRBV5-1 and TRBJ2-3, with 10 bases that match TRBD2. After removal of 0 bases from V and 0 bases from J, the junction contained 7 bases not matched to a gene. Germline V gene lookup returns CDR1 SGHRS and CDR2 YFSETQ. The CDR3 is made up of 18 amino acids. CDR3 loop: CASSLESLAGSSTDTQYF. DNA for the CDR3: TGCGCCAGCAGCTTGGAATCACTAGCGGGATCTAGCACAGATACGCAGTATTTT.

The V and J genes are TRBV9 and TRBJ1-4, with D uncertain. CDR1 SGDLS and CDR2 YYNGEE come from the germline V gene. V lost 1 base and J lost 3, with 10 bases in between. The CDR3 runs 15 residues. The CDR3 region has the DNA TGTGCCAGCAGCGTATCGGTCCAGGCTAATGAAAAACTGTTTTTT. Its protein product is CASSVSVQANEKLFF.

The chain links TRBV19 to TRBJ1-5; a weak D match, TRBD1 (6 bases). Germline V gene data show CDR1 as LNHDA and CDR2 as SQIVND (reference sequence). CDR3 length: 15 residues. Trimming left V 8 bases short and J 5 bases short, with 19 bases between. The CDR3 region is CASLPAGGHHQPQHF. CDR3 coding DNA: TGTGCCAGTCTCCCGGCGGGGGGCCACCATCAGCCCCAGCATTTT.

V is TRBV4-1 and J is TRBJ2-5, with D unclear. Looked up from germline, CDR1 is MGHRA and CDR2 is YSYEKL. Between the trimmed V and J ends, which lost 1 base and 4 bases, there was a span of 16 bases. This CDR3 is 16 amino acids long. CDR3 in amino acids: CASSQAETVPGETQYF. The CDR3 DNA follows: TGCGCCAGCAGCCAAGCGGAGACCGTCCCGGGAGAGACCCAGTACTTC.

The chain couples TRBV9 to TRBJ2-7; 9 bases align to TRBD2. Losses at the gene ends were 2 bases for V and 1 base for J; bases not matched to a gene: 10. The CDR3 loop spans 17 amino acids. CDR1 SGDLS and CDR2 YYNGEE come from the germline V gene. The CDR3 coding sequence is TGTGCCAGCAGCGTCCCTAGGGGCGGGAGGGTGTCCTACGAGCAGTACTTC. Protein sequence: CASSVPRGGRVSYEQYF.

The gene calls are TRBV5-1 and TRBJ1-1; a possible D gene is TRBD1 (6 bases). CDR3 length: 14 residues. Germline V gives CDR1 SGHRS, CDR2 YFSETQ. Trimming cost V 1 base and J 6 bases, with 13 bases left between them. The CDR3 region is CASSLSEGGPEAFF. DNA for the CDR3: TGCGCCAGCAGCTTGTCGGAAGGGGGGCCTGAAGCTTTCTTT.

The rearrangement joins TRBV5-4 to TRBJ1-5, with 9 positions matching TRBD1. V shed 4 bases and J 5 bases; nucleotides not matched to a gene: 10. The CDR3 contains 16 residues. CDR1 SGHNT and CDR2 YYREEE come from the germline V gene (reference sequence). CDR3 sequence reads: CASSIATGGVDQPQHF. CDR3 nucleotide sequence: TGTGCCAGCAGCATAGCTACAGGGGGCGTCGATCAGCCCCAGCATTTT.

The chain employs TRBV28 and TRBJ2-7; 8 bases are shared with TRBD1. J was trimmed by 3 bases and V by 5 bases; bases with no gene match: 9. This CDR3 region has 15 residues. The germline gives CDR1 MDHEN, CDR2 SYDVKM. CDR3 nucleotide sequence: TGTGCCAGCAGTACAGGACAGGGCACAGGCTACGAGCAGTACTTC. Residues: CASSTGQGTGYEQYF.

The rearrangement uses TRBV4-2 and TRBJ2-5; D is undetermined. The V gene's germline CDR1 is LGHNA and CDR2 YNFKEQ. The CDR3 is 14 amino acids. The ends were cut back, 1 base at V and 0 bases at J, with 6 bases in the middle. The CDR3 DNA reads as TGTGCCAGCAGCCAAGGGCAGCACCAAGAGACCCAGTACTTC. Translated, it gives CASSQGQHQETQYF.

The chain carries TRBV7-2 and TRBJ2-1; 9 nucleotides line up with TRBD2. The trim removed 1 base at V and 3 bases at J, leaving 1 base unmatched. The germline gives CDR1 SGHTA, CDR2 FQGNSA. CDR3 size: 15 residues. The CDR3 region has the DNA TGTGCCAGCAGCTTAGGACTAGCGGTCTACAATGAGCAGTTCTTC. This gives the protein CASSLGLAVYNEQFF.

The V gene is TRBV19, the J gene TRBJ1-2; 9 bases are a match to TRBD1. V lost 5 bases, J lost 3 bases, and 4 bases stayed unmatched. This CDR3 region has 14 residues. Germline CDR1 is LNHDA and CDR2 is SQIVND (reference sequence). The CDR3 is CASSRQGGDYGYTF. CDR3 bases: TGTGCCAGTAGTCGACAGGGGGGAGACTATGGCTACACCTTC. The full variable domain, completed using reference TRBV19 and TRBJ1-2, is DGGITQSPKYLFRKEGQNVTLSCEQNLNHDAMYWYRQDPGQGLRLIYYSQIVNDFQKGDIAEGYSVSREKKESFPLTVTSAQKNPTAFYLCASSRQGGDYGYTFGSGTRLTVV.

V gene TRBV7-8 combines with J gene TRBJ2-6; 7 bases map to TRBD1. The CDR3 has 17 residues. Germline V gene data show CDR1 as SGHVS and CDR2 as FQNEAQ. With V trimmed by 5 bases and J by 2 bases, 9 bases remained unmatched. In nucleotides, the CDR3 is TGTGCCAGCAGCCGACAGGGCCTTTGGGCTGGGGCCAACGTCCTGACTTTC. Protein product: CASSRQGLWAGANVLTF.

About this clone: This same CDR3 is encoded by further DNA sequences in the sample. The CDR3 region is CASSPGGPNTEAFF. The CDR3, as DNA: TGTGCCAGCTCACCGGGAGGCCCGAACACTGAAGCTTTCTTT. The chain uses TRBV18 and TRBJ1-1, with D unresolved. V was trimmed by 3 bases and J by 1 base, leaving 9 bases between them. CDR3 length: 14 residues. Germline CDR1 reads KGHSH; CDR2 reads LQKENI.

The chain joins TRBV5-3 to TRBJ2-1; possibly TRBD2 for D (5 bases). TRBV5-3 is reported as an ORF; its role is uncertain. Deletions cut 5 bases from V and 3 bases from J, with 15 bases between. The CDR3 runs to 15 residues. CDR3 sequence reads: CARRSSGTLYNEQFF. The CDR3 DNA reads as TGTGCCAGAAGATCCAGCGGCACCCTCTACAATGAGCAGTTCTTC.

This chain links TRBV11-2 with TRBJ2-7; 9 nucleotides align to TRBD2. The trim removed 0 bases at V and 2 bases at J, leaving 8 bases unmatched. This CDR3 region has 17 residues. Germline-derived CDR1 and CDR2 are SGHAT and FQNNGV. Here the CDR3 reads CASSLDQPSGNAYEQYF. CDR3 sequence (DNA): TGTGCCAGCAGCTTAGATCAGCCTAGCGGGAACGCCTACGAGCAGTACTTC.

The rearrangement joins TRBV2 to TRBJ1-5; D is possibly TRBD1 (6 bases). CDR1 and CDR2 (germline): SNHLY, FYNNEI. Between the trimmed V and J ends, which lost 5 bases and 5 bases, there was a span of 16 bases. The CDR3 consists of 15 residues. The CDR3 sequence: CASSWQSPGDQPQHF. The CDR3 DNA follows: TGTGCCAGCAGTTGGCAATCCCCAGGGGATCAGCCCCAGCATTTT.

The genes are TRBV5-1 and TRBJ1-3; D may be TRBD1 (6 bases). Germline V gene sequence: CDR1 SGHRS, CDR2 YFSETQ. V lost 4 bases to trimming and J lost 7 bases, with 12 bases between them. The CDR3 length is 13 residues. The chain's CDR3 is CASSIQGGNTIYF. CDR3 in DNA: TGCGCCAGCAGCATACAGGGTGGGAACACCATATATTTT.

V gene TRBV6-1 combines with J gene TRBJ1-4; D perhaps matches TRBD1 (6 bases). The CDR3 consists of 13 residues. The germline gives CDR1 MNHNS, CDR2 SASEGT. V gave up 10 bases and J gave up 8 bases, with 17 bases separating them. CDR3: CATLRGRAEKLFF. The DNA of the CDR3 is TGTGCCACCCTCAGGGGCCGCGCCGAAAAACTGTTTTTT.

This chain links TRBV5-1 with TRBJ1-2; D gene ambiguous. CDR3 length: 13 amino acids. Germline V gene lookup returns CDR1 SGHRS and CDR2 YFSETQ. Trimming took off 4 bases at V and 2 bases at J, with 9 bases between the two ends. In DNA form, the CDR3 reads TGCGCCAGCAGCGATGGACGGAACTATGGCTACACCTTC. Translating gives CASSDGRNYGYTF.

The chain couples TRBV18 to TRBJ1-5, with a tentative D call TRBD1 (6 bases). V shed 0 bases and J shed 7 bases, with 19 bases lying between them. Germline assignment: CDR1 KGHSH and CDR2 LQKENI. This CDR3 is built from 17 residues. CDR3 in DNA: TGTGCCAGCTCACCACCCCAATCGACAGGTTTAGGGCAGCCCCAGCATTTT. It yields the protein CASSPPQSTGLGQPQHF.

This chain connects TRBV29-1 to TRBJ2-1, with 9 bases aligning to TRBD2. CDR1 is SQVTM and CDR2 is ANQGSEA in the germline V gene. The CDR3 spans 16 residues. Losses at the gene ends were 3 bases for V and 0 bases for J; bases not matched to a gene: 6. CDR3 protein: CSVDPLAGSSYNEQFF. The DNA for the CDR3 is TGCAGCGTTGACCCCCTAGCGGGGAGCTCCTACAATGAGCAGTTCTTC.

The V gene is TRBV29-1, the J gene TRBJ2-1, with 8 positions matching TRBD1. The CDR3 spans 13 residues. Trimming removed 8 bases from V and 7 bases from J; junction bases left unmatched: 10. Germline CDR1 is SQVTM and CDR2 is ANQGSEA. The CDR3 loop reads CSCGQGRDNEQFF. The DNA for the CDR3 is TGCAGCTGTGGACAGGGAAGGGATAATGAGCAGTTCTTC.

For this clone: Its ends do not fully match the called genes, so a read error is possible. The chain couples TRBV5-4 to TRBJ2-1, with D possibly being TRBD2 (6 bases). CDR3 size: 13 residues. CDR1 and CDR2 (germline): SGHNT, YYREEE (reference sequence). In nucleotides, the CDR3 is TGTGCCAGCGAGGAGTGGGGGAGGCCCAAGAGGCTCTTC. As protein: CASEEWGRPKRLF.

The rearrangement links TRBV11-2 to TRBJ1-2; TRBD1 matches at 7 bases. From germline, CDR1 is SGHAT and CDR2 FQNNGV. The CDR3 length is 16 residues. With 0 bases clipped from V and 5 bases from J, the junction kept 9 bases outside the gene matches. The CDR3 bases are TGTGCCAGCAGCTTAGATCTGGGACAGCGAACATATGGCTACACCTTC. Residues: CASSLDLGQRTYGYTF.

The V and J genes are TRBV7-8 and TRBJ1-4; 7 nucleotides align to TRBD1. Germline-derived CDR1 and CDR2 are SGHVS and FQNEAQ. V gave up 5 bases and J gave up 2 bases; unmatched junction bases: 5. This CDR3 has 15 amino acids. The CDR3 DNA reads TGTGCCAGCAGCCCTAGACAGGGCACTAATGAAAAACTGTTTTTT. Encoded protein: CASSPRQGTNEKLFF.